The text below deals with one TCR beta chain. Sequencing was performed with immunoSEQ multiplex PCR; in TCRdb, only in-frame clones are kept and a portion is missing. The sample has about 140,000 clones; under 90% are singletons. V trimming: 2 bases; J trimming: 10 bases; junction bases outside the gene matches: 5. Germline V gene sequence: CDR1 MNHEY, CDR2 SMNVEV (reference sequence). CDR3 length equals 14 residues. This specimen belongs to a study of blood T cell repertoires in COVID-19. The sequencing sample was made of peripheral blood. This sequence was found in a man in his 70s who had recovered from COVID-19. The rearrangement links TRBV27 to TRBJ1-6; TRBD1 agrees at 7 bases. The chain's CDR3 is CASSLRQGASPLHF. CDR3 nucleotides: TGTGCCAGCAGTTTAAGACAGGGAGCCTCACCCCTCCACTTT.